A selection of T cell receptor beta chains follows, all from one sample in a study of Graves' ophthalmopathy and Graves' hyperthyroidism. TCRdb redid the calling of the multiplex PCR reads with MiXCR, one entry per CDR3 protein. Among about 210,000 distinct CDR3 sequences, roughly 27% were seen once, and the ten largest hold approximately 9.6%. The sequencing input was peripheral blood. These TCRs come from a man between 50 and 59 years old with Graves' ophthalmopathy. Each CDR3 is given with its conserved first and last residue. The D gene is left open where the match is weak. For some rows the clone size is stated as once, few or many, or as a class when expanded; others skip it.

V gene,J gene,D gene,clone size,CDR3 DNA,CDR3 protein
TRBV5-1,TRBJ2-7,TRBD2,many,TGCGCCAGCAGCACCTTAGCGGGAGGGCCGGGAGAGCAGTACTTC,CASSTLAGGPGEQYF
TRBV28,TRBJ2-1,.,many,TGTGCCAGCAGCTTGGGGTCCTCCTACAATGAGCAGTTCTTC,CASSLGSSYNEQFF
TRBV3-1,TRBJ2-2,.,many,TGTGCCAGCAGCCCAGTGAACACCGGGGAGCTGTTTTTT,CASSPVNTGELFF
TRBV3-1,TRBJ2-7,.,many,TGTGCCAGCAGCCAAGGTACAGGGCCCACCTACGAGCAGTACTTC,CASSQGTGPTYEQYF
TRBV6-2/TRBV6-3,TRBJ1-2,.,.,TGTGCCAGCAGCCCTAGGAGCGAGTTGGGAATTAACTTAAAGTATGGCTACACCTTC,CASSPRSELGINLKYGYTF
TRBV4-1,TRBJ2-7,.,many,TGCGCCAGCAGCCAAGATCCGACTAACTACGAGCAGTACTTC,CASSQDPTNYEQYF
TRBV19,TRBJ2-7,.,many,TGTGCCAGTAGTATGGCGGGGGCTAGTTACTACGAGCAGTACTTC,CASSMAGASYYEQYF
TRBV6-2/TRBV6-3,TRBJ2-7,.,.,TGTGCCAGCAGTTACTCGAGCGACAGATCCGAGCAGTACTTC,CASSYSSDRSEQYF
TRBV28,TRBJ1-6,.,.,TGTGCCAGCAGTTTTGATCGTTCACCCCTCCACTTT,CASSFDRSPLHF
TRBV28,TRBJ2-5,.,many,TGTGCCAGCACAACGTCACAAGAGACCCAGTACTTC,CASTTSQETQYF
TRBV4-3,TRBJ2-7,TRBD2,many,TGCGCCAGCAGCCTCCGCGGCGTAACGACTAGCGAACCTAGCTCCTACGAGCAGTACTTC,CASSLRGVTTSEPSSYEQYF
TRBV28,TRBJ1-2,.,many,TGTGCCGGCACCATGGGAGGGGAAAATTACTATGGCTACACCTTC,CAGTMGGENYYGYTF
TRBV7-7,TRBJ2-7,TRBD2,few,TGTGCTAGCAGCTTAGCAGCGGGAGGACTGAACGAGCAGTACTTC,CASSLAAGGLNEQYF
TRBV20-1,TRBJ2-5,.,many,TGCAGTGCTAGTACGGAGGGAATCCAAGAGACCCAGTACTTC,CSASTEGIQETQYF
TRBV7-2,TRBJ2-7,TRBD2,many,TGTGCCAGCAGACGGGCGGGAGGGCCCTACGAGCAGTACTTC,CASRRAGGPYEQYF